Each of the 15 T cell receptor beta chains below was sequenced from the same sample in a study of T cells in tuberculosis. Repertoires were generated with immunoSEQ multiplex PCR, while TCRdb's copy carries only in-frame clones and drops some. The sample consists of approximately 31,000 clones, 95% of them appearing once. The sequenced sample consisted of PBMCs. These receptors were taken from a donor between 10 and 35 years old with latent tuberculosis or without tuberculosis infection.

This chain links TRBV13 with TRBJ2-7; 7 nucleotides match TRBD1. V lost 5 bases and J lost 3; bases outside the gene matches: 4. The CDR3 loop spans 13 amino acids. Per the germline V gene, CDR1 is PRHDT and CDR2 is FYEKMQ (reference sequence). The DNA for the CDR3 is TGTGCCAGCAGCAGGGGACAGAACTACGAGCAGTACTTC. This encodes CASSRGQNYEQYF.

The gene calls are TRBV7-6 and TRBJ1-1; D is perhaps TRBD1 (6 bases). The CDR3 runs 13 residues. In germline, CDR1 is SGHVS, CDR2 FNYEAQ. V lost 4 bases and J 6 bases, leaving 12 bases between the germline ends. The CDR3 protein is CASSSIQGSEAFF. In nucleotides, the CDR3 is TGTGCCAGCAGCTCTATACAGGGCTCTGAAGCTTTCTTT.

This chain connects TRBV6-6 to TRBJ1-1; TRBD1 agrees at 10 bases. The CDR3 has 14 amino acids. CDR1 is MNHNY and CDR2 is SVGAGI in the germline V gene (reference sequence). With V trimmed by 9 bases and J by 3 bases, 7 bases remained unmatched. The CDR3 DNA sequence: TGTGCCAGTTACCCGGGACAGGGGCACACTGAAGCTTTCTTT. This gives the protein CASYPGQGHTEAFF.

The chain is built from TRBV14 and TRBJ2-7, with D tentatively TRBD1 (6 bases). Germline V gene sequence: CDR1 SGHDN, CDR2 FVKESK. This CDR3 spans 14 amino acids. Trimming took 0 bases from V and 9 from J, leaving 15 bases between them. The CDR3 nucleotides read TGTGCCAGCAGCCAAGAAGGGGGTAGAAGAGGGCAGTACTTC. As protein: CASSQEGGRRGQYF.

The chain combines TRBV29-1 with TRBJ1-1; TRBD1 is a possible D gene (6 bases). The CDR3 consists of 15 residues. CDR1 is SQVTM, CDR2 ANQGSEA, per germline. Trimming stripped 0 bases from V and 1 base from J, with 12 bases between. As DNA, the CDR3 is TGCAGCGTTGAAGATCACAGGGAAGGGAACACTGAAGCTTTCTTT. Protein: CSVEDHREGNTEAFF.

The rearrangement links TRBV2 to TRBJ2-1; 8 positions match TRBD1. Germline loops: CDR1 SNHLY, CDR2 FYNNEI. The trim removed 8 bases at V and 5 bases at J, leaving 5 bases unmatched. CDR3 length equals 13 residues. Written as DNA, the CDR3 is TGTGCCAGCGGGGGGACAGGAGACAATGAGCAGTTCTTC. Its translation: CASGGTGDNEQFF.

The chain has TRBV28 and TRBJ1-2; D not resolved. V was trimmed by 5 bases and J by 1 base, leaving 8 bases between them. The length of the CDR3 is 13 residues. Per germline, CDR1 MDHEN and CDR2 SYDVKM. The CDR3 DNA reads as TGTGCCAGCAGTAGTAGTCTTAACTATGGCTACACCTTC. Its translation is CASSSSLNYGYTF.

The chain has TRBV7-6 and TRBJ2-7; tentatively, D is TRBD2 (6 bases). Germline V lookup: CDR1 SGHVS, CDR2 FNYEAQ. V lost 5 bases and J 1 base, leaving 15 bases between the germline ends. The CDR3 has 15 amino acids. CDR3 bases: TGTGCCAGCAGCAACGAACCGGGACTTTCCTACGAGCAGTACTTC. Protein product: CASSNEPGLSYEQYF.

The CDR3 coding sequence is TGCGCCAGCAGCCCAAATAGCGGACTAGCGGGGGTCTACGAGCAGTACTTC. Amino acid sequence: CASSPNSGLAGVYEQYF. The rearrangement joins TRBV10-2 to TRBJ2-7, with 13 bases lining up with TRBD2. The germline CDR1 and CDR2 sequences are WSHSY and SAAADI. This CDR3 region has 17 residues. With 6 bases clipped from V and 3 bases from J, the junction kept 11 bases outside the gene matches.

Here the CDR3 DNA reads TGTGCCAGCAGTGTTTATCGGGTTAGGCAGCCCCAGCATTTT. Protein sequence: CASSVYRVRQPQHF. The chain has TRBV6-1 and TRBJ1-5; D call uncertain. Per germline, CDR1 MNHNS and CDR2 SASEGT. V lost 4 bases and J 7 bases, leaving 14 bases between the germline ends. There are 14 residues in the CDR3.

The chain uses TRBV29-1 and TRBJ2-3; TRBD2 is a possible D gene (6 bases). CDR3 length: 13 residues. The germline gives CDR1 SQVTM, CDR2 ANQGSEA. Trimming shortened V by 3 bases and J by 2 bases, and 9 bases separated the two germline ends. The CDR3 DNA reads TGCAGCGTTGAGGGGAGGATCACAGATACGCAGTATTTT. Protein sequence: CSVEGRITDTQYF.

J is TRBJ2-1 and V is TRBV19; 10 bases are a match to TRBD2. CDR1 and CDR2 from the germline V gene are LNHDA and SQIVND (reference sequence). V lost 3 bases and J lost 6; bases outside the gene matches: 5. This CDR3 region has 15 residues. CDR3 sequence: CASSIESGRGNEQFF. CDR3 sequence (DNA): TGTGCCAGTAGTATCGAAAGCGGGAGGGGCAATGAGCAGTTCTTC.

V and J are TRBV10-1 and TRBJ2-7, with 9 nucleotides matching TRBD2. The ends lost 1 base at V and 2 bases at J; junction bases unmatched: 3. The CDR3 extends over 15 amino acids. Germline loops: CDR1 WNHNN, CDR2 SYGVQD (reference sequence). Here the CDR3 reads CASSEFSGRPYEQYF. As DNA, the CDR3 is TGCGCCAGCAGTGAGTTCAGCGGGAGGCCCTACGAGCAGTACTTC.

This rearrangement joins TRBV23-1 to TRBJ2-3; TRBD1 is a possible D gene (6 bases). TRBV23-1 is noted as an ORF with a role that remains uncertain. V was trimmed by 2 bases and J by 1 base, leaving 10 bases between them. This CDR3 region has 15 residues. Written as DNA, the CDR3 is TGCGCCAGCAGTCAACCCCGACAGGGCACAGATACGCAGTATTTT. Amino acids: CASSQPRQGTDTQYF.

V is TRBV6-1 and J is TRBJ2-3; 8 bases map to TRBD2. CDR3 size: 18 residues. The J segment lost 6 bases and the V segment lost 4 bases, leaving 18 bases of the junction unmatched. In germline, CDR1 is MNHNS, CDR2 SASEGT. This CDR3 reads CASSVHGPGGALVDTQYF. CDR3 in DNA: TGTGCCAGCAGTGTTCACGGGCCGGGGGGGGCGCTAGTGGATACGCAGTATTTT.